This TCR beta chain was recovered during a study of early T cells in non-severe SARS-CoV-2 infection. Study information: Sequencing of unsorted whole blood was done on bulk RNA, leaving chains unpaired.

This clonotype was counted between two and nine times. Its antigen is currently unknown. Individually, cDNA molecules had unique molecular identifiers attached to them. A single record per CDR3 protein comes from TCRdb applying MiXCR to the 5' RACE reads. The data contain 75,000 to 100,000 distinct CDR3 sequences, around 15% of them singletons. Study-wide points: Lookups in VDJdb leaned toward anti-spike CD8 responses and missed private and CD4 specificities.

Germline V lookup: CDR1 SQVTM, CDR2 ANQGSEA. Between the trimmed V and J ends, which lost 4 bases and 7 bases, there was a span of 13 bases. CDR3 length: 12 residues. Sequencing was performed on whole blood. This TCR derives from an adult who was a healthcare worker with PCR-confirmed SARS-CoV-2 infection or an uninfected control (not recorded which). The chain joins TRBV29-1 to TRBJ1-2; D is undetermined. Written as DNA, the CDR3 is TGCAGCGTTGCTCTGGGTACGAGTGGCTACACCTTC. Encoded protein: CSVALGTSGYTF.